This T cell receptor (beta chain) was recovered during a study of T cells in Graves' hyperthyroidism and ophthalmopathy. Amplified TCR beta CDR3 regions came from RNA transcripts. HTBI primers were the set used in a first-round RT-PCR of the TCR CDR3. TCRdb independently ran MiXCR on the multiplex PCR reads; one entry per CDR3 protein. The top ten clones hold about 5.8% of a sample with some 600,000 distinct CDR3 sequences, about 14% of them seen once. Germline CDR1 and CDR2: MNHNS and SASEGT. CDR3 length: 12 residues. J gave up 11 bases and V 7 bases, and 5 bases lay outside the gene matches. The specimen sequenced was blood. The source of this sequence is a woman younger than 45 with Graves' hyperthyroidism that later progressed to Graves' ophthalmopathy. The chain joins TRBV6-1 to TRBJ2-6; TRBD2 agrees at 7 bases. The CDR3 loop is CASKGGPYVLTF. In DNA, the CDR3 is TGTGCCAGCAAGGGAGGGCCTTACGTCCTGACTTTC.